A selection of T cell receptor beta chains follows, all from one sample in a study of graft-versus-host responses after intestinal transplantation. This table comes from immunoSEQ multiplex PCR, and its TCRdb copy is limited to in-frame clones, with some not included. The table records 35,000 to 50,000 clones, around 96% of them present only once. No antigen has been identified for these receptors. The specimen was unstimulated CD8+ T cells sorted from spleen or lymph node cells, collected before transplant. All receptors derive from a human donor who was the organ donor for an intestinal transplant. The CDR3 runs from the conserved cysteine through the conserved F or W. Fields, in order: clone size, V gene, D gene, J gene, CDR3 DNA, CDR3 protein. D genes are given only for firm matches. Some rows have no size entry. The others give once, few or many, or a class for an expanded clone.

>NA|TRBV19|NA|TRBJ2-1
TGTGCCAGTAGTATTATTTACAATGAGCAGTTCTTC
CASSIIYNEQFF
>NA|TRBV28|NA|TRBJ1-4
TGTGCCAGCAGTTCACAGGTTTCTAATGAAAAACTGTTTTTT
CASSSQVSNEKLFF
>few|TRBV7-9|TRBD1|TRBJ1-3
TGTGCCAGCAGCTTGACAGGGGATTTCGGAAACACCATATATTTT
CASSLTGDFGNTIYF
>NA|TRBV16|TRBD2|TRBJ2-3
TGTGCCAGCAGCCGATCTCGGACTAGTTATCCGAGTGTGGATACGCAGTATTTT
CASSRSRTSYPSVDTQYF
>NA|TRBV11-3|NA|TRBJ2-5
TGTGCCAGCAGCTTAGCTTCAGGGTGGGCCCAAGAGACCCAGTACTTC
CASSLASGWAQETQYF
>few|TRBV4-1|TRBD1|TRBJ1-4
TGCGCCAGCAGCCAAGTCCCGGGACAGTTTTGGGATGAAAAACTGTTTTTT
CASSQVPGQFWDEKLFF
>once|TRBV27|TRBD1|TRBJ1-1
TGTGCCAGCAGTTTATCTTGGATCGGACAGGGGGGGACTGAAGCTTTCTTT
CASSLSWIGQGGTEAFF
>NA|TRBV30|NA|TRBJ1-5
TGTGCCTGGAGTCCAGGGACCGTGGGCAATCAGCCCCAGCATTTT
CAWSPGTVGNQPQHF
>NA|TRBV4-1|NA|TRBJ1-1
TGCGCCAGCAGCCAAGAGACAGGCCTCAGCATGAACACTGAAGCTTTCTTT
CASSQETGLSMNTEAFF
>NA|TRBV29-1|TRBD1|TRBJ1-6
TGCAGCGATAAGACAGGGAGCTCCTATAATTCACCCCTCCACTTT
CSDKTGSSYNSPLHF
>once|TRBV10-3|TRBD2|TRBJ2-7
TGTGCCATCAGTGACGGGGGGGTAGGCGAGCAGTACTTC
CAISDGGVGEQYF
>NA|TRBV11-1|NA|TRBJ1-2
TGTGCCAGCAGCCATACCCCCGGGAACTATGGCTACACCTTC
CASSHTPGNYGYTF
>NA|TRBV6-6|TRBD1|TRBJ1-4
TGTGCCAGCAGTCATCCGGGACAGGGGGAAAAACTGTTTTTT
CASSHPGQGEKLFF
>NA|TRBV5-1|NA|TRBJ2-7
TGCGCCAGCAGCTTGTATGGGTTAGCCGGCGAGCAGTACTTC
CASSLYGLAGEQYF
>NA|TRBV6-5|NA|TRBJ2-7
TGTGCCAGCAGTTACTCGAGTACCAGGAGCGACGAGCAGTACTTC
CASSYSSTRSDEQYF